This T cell receptor beta chain is from a study of cytomegalovirus exposure and HLA in healthy donors. The PCR ran on 60 Vbeta and 13 Jbeta primers. Produced via immunoSEQ multiplex PCR; TCRdb's table is partial and in-frame only. This table has some 190,000 clones, around 90% appearing once. To note about this clone: The antigen remains unidentified.

The study's findings and limits: After further analysis at a later stage, around 17,000 TCR beta sequences were associated with HLA alleles at 0.05 false discovery rate. Earlier findings revealed that most TCR beta V segments proved productive either about 87% or about 30% of the time. Later on, a genetic analysis was performed. It linked a missense variant in DCLRE1C with V- and J-gene trimming of TCR beta.

The ends were cut back, 1 base at V and 6 bases at J, with 14 bases in the middle. The CDR3 sequence is 15 residues long. Per germline, CDR1 LNHNV and CDR2 YYDKDF (reference sequence). The origin of this receptor is a boy between 2 and 10 years old in good health and CMV-seronegative. The V call is TRBV15, the J call TRBJ2-3, with D perhaps TRBD2 (6 bases). Material: PBMCs. This chain's CDR3 is CATSRAGAPADTQYF. CDR3 in DNA: TGTGCCACCAGCAGAGCGGGAGCCCCTGCGGATACGCAGTATTTT.